This TCR beta chain was recovered during a study of somatic mutations in cytotoxic T cells in rheumatoid arthritis. J lost 6 bases, V lost 5 bases, and 8 bases had no gene match. Germline loops: CDR1 LNHDA, CDR2 SQIVND (reference sequence). The CDR3 totals 14 residues. Clones were read by immunoSEQ multiplex PCR, and TCRdb kept only the in-frame ones, dropping some. Among roughly 25,000 clones listed, 74% were seen once. This rearrangement joins TRBV19 to TRBJ1-2; 8 bases map to TRBD1. The sequenced sample consisted of CD8+ T cells sorted from blood. The TCR sequence derives from a woman between 18 and 29 years old in good health. The CDR3 protein is CASSASQGGHGYTF. The CDR3 region has the DNA TGTGCCAGTAGTGCGTCACAGGGGGGTCATGGCTACACCTTC.